These T cell receptor beta chains were read from a single sample in a study of PD-L1 blockade in urothelial cancer. Here immunoSEQ multiplex PCR was the method, and the copy in TCRdb shows in-frame clones only, minus some. The sample includes about 37,000 clones, about 80% of them seen just once. Sequenced material: PBMCs, taken around atezolizumab (anti-PD-L1) treatment. These receptors were taken from a man in his 60s with urothelial cancer. Each CDR3 is given with its conserved first and last residue. D genes are given only for firm matches. Clone size is not always given. Where it is, it says once, few, many or a class for expanded clones.

cdr3_nt cdr3_aa d_call clone_size j_call v_call
TGTGCCAGCAGTTGGGACAGCAGCAATCAGCCCCAGCATTTT CASSWDSSNQPQHF TRBD1 - TRBJ1-5 TRBV2
TGTGCCAGCACCGCCCCGGGACAGCAATACGAGCAGTACTTC CASTAPGQQYEQYF TRBD1 - TRBJ2-7 TRBV6-1
TGTGCCAGCAGCTCAACAACCAACACCGGGGAGCTGTTTTTT CASSSTTNTGELFF - - TRBJ2-2 TRBV7-2
TGCGCCAGCAGCTTCTCGGGGGATAGTACGAATGAGCAGTTCTTC CASSFSGDSTNEQFF - - TRBJ2-1 TRBV5-1
TGCGCCAGCAGTGAGCCACCATTGGTGAGGCAGTTCTTC CASSEPPLVRQFF - - TRBJ2-1 TRBV10-1
TGTGCCAGCAGTTCCCCCGGGGACTACGAGCAGTACTTC CASSSPGDYEQYF - once TRBJ2-7 TRBV27
TGTGCCAGCACCGCGAACTCCTACGAGCAGTACTTC CASTANSYEQYF - once TRBJ2-7 TRBV7-9
TGTGCCAGCAGCTTGGATGCCGGGACTAGGAACAATGAGCAGTTCTTC CASSLDAGTRNNEQFF TRBD2 once TRBJ2-1 TRBV5-4
TGCGCCAGCAGCCAGGGACTAGCGGGATCCGGGGAGCTGTTTTTT CASSQGLAGSGELFF TRBD2 - TRBJ2-2 TRBV4-3
TGTGCCAGCAGTGAGGCCACAGCCCTCTACGAGCAGTACTTC CASSEATALYEQYF - few TRBJ2-7 TRBV6-1
TGTGCCAGCAGTCGGGACAGGGGCTCCTACGAGCAGTACTTC CASSRDRGSYEQYF TRBD1 - TRBJ2-7 TRBV7-9
TGTGCCAGCACCTCGATGGGAGGGCGAGTGACCCAGTACTTC CASTSMGGRVTQYF TRBD2 - TRBJ2-5 TRBV28
TGTGCCAGTAGTATACCGGGGTATGGCTACACCTTC CASSIPGYGYTF - - TRBJ1-2 TRBV19
TGTGCCTGGAGTGATCGGCCGGGGGGAGAGACCCAGTACTTC CAWSDRPGGETQYF TRBD2 once TRBJ2-5 TRBV30
TGTGCCAGTTCTCGCGAGCCCCCACCCTACGAGCAGTACTTC CASSREPPPYEQYF - once TRBJ2-7 TRBV6-1
TGTGCCAGCAGTGTGACTAGCGGGAGGAGGGATGAGCAGTTCTTC CASSVTSGRRDEQFF TRBD2 - TRBJ2-1 TRBV6-1
TGTGCCAGCAGCTTGGGGGGCGGGAGTGAAAAACTGTTTTTT CASSLGGGSEKLFF - few TRBJ1-4 TRBV7-9
TGTGCCATCAGCCCGGGACAGGGGTCTTACGAGCAGTACTTC CAISPGQGSYEQYF TRBD1 - TRBJ2-7 TRBV10-3
TGTGCCAGCAGTTCCTTAGACAGGGGGATTCAGCCCCAGCATTTT CASSSLDRGIQPQHF TRBD1 - TRBJ1-5 TRBV28
TGTGCCAGCAGCTTTAAGCGTTACGAGCAGTACTTC CASSFKRYEQYF - - TRBJ2-7 TRBV5-6
TGTGCCAGCAGCTTGGTAGCAGTTGACTCTGGAAACACCATATATTTT CASSLVAVDSGNTIYF - many TRBJ1-3 TRBV5-5
TGTGCCAGCAGCTTATTGGGACTAGCGGGAGGATTCGCGGAGACCCAGTACTTC CASSLLGLAGGFAETQYF TRBD2 - TRBJ2-5 TRBV7-9
TGCGCCAGCAGCTTGGGATCTAGCACGGCGGCGGGCTCCTACGAGCAGTACTTC CASSLGSSTAAGSYEQYF - - TRBJ2-7 TRBV5-1
TGTGCCAGCTCCCACGGGAACCGGGGGAATGAGCAGTTCTTC CASSHGNRGNEQFF - - TRBJ2-1 TRBV18
TGTGCCAGCAGCTTGAGGTCGGGAGCCTCAGATACGCAGTATTTT CASSLRSGASDTQYF - - TRBJ2-3 TRBV5-1
TGTGCCAGCAGCTACGGGTCTGGCTACACCTTC CASSYGSGYTF - - TRBJ1-2 TRBV7-2
TGCGCCAGCAGCCAATCTCCACCTTCGACAGTGAACACTGAAGCTTTCTTT CASSQSPPSTVNTEAFF - - TRBJ1-1 TRBV4-3
TGTGCCAGCAGCTTAGGAAGTCGGGAGTACGCAGGGGATACGCAGTATTTT CASSLGSREYAGDTQYF - - TRBJ2-3 TRBV11-2
TGTGCCAGCAGCTCCGGGACTAGCGGGGAGACCCAGTACTTC CASSSGTSGETQYF TRBD2 - TRBJ2-5 TRBV5-4
TGTGCCAGTAGTATTGACAGGGGGGTGGAAGATGAGCAGTTCTTC CASSIDRGVEDEQFF TRBD1 - TRBJ2-1 TRBV19
TGCGCCAGCAGGCTCCAGGGGGCCCAAGAGACCCAGTACTTC CASRLQGAQETQYF TRBD1 - TRBJ2-5 TRBV5-1
TGTGCCAGCAGCCCGTGGGACAGCCACAATGAAAAACTGTTTTTT CASSPWDSHNEKLFF TRBD1 - TRBJ1-4 TRBV9
TGTGCCACCAGCCGTTGGGGCGGGGACTACGAGCAGTACTTC CATSRWGGDYEQYF - once TRBJ2-7 TRBV15
TGTGCCAGCAGCCAAGACAGGGGTGGGTATGGCTACACCTTC CASSQDRGGYGYTF TRBD1 once TRBJ1-2 TRBV6-5
TGCGCCAGCAGCTATACCGGGACAGGGGGTTCGGGAAACACCATATATTTT CASSYTGTGGSGNTIYF TRBD1 - TRBJ1-3 TRBV5-1